The 21 T cell receptor beta chains below were found in one sample sequenced in a study of shared clonotypes between healthy human individuals. Profiled with immunoSEQ multiplex PCR; TCRdb holds only in-frame clones, not every one. The table has more than 500,000 clones, about 95% seen once; the top ten hold over 0.1%. Naive CD8 cells lacked CD45RO, underwent positive selection for CCR7 and left out terminally differentiated effector memory CD45RA+ cells. Input material: naive CD8+ T cells sorted from blood. The receptor set was obtained from a woman younger than 45 in good health.

The rearrangement links TRBV27 to TRBJ1-2; TRBD1 might be the D (5 bases). V lost 3 bases and J lost 4, with 9 bases in between. The CDR3 is 13 residues long. CDR1 and CDR2 (germline): MNHEY, SMNVEV (reference sequence). The CDR3 DNA follows: TGTGCCAGCAGTTTCGACAGAATCTATGGCTACACCTTC. Translated, it gives CASSFDRIYGYTF.

The chain uses TRBV5-4 and TRBJ2-2; D may correspond to TRBD1 or TRBD2 (6 bases each). Germline lookup yields CDR1 SGHNT and CDR2 YYREEE (reference sequence). The CDR3 has 13 amino acids. V dropped 4 bases and J dropped 6 bases, with 10 bases sitting between them. The CDR3, as DNA: TGTGCCAGCAGCCCAAGGGGGGCCGGGGAGCTGTTTTTT. Its translation is CASSPRGAGELFF.

The gene calls are TRBV5-8 and TRBJ2-3; 13 nucleotides agree with TRBD2. The CDR3 contains 16 residues. V lost 3 bases to trimming and J lost 2 bases; unmatched junction nucleotides: 3. Germline values: CDR1 SGHTS, CDR2 YDEGEE. The CDR3 here is CASSSGLAGLTDTQYF. CDR3 nucleotides: TGTGCCAGCAGCTCGGGACTAGCGGGGCTCACAGATACGCAGTATTTT.

The chain uses TRBV28 and TRBJ2-7; 12 positions agree with TRBD2. Trimming cost V 5 bases and J 0 bases; bases outside gene matches: 5. The CDR3 is made up of 16 amino acids. Germline lookup yields CDR1 MDHEN and CDR2 SYDVKM. CDR3 sequence: CASSTRLAGASYEQYF. CDR3 nucleotides: TGTGCCAGCAGTACCAGACTAGCGGGAGCCTCCTACGAGCAGTACTTC. The full variable domain, completed using reference TRBV28 and TRBJ2-7, is DVKVTQSSRYLVKRTGEKVFLECVQDMDHENMFWYRQDPGLGLRLIYFSYDVKMKEKGDIPEGYSVSREKKERFSLILESASTNQTSMYLCASSTRLAGASYEQYFGPGTRLTVT.

J is TRBJ1-1 and V is TRBV6-6, with 7 bases that match TRBD1. V lost 0 bases and J lost 7; bases outside the gene matches: 5. This CDR3 has 14 amino acids. Germline V gene data show CDR1 as MNHNY and CDR2 as SVGAGI (reference sequence). CDR3 loop: CASSYSGQRHEAFF. The CDR3 DNA follows: TGTGCCAGCAGTTACTCGGGACAGAGACATGAAGCTTTCTTT.

The genes are TRBV20-1 and TRBJ2-3; D not resolved. V was clipped by 2 bases and J by 10 bases, with 7 bases between them. CDR1 is DFQATT, CDR2 SNEGSKA, per germline (reference sequence). This CDR3 has 10 residues. This chain's CDR3 is CSARSGPQYF. For the CDR3, the DNA is TGCAGTGCTAGATCTGGACCGCAGTATTTT.

This chain uses TRBV30 with TRBJ1-1, with unresolved D. This CDR3 is 13 amino acids long. V was clipped by 0 bases and J by 5 bases, with 10 bases between them. The germline gives CDR1 GTSNPN, CDR2 SVGIG (reference sequence). CDR3 bases: TGTGCCTGGAGTGTAGGTCTCCGGACTGAAGCTTTCTTT. Protein sequence: CAWSVGLRTEAFF.

This rearrangement joins TRBV21-1 to TRBJ1-4; the table assigns TRBD1, which was not confirmed against the DNA. TRBV21-1 is designated a pseudogene. CDR3 length: 17 residues. The CDR3 region has the DNA TGTGCCAGCAGCAAATTGGCACAGGGCGCGACTAATGAAAAACTGTTTTTT. This codes for CASSKLAQGATNEKLFF.

The chain couples TRBV25-1 to TRBJ2-3; 10 bases map to TRBD2. Per germline, CDR1 MGHDK and CDR2 SYGVNS. This CDR3 contains 14 residues. After removal of 7 bases from V and 5 bases from J, the junction contained 6 bases not matched to a gene. CDR3 coding DNA: TGTGCCAGCACCGAGCGGGAGGGGGGAGATACGCAGTATTTT. It yields the protein CASTEREGGDTQYF.

This clone was counted a single time. V is TRBV10-2 and J is TRBJ2-2; D gene unclear. Germline V gene lookup returns CDR1 WSHSY and CDR2 SAAADI. The CDR3 covers 12 residues. Trimming left V 7 bases short and J 4 bases short, with 7 bases between. The CDR3 bases are TGCGCCAGCATCCGGAGCACCGGGGAGCTGTTTTTT. It specifies CASIRSTGELFF.

The sample holds one count of this clone. The chain carries TRBV2 and TRBJ1-1; D gene ambiguous. Trimming cost V 4 bases and J 1 base, with 7 bases left between them. Germline V gene lookup returns CDR1 SNHLY and CDR2 FYNNEI. The CDR3 has 13 amino acids. CDR3 in DNA: TGTGCCAGCAGTGGGGCGGCGAACACTGAAGCTTTCTTT. The encoded protein is CASSGAANTEAFF. Full variable domain (missing parts from reference TRBV2 and TRBJ1-1): EPEVTQTPSHQVTQMGQEVILRCVPISNHLYFYWYRQILGQKVEFLVSFYNNEISEKSEIFDDQFSVERPDGSNFTLKIRSTKLEDSAMYFCASSGAANTEAFFGQGTRLTVV.

The chain couples TRBV6-1 to TRBJ2-7, with TRBD2 as a possible D gene (6 bases). The CDR3 has 13 amino acids. V was shortened by 6 bases and J by 4 bases, with 13 bases between the two germline ends. Germline-derived CDR1 and CDR2 are MNHNS and SASEGT. The CDR3 protein is CASSHPGEYEQYF. CDR3 bases: TGTGCCAGCAGCCATCCGGGAGAATACGAGCAGTACTTC.

This chain links TRBV5-1 with TRBJ1-2; 8 nucleotides align to TRBD1. With 1 base clipped from V and 3 bases from J, the junction kept 14 bases outside the gene matches. This CDR3 has 18 amino acids. The germline gives CDR1 SGHRS, CDR2 YFSETQ. In nucleotides, the CDR3 is TGCGCCAGCAGCTTGTGGGGTGCGGGGACAGGCTTCGACTATGGCTACACCTTC. Translating gives CASSLWGAGTGFDYGYTF.

This clone was found once. The same CDR3 also results from other DNA sequences found in this sample. The chain carries TRBV19 and TRBJ2-7, with 7 bases that match TRBD1. The CDR3 covers 13 residues. V trimming: 5 bases; J trimming: 1 base; junction bases outside the gene matches: 2. The germline CDR1 and CDR2 sequences are LNHDA and SQIVND (reference sequence). The CDR3, as DNA: TGTGCCAGTAGTCCGGGACAGTCCTACGAGCAGTACTTC. As protein: CASSPGQSYEQYF.

This clone appeared once. The chain carries TRBV4-1 and TRBJ1-5; D is ambiguous. The ends were cut back, 5 bases at V and 7 bases at J, with 21 bases in the middle. Germline V gives CDR1 MGHRA, CDR2 YSYEKL. The CDR3 totals 16 residues. The CDR3 sequence: CASSEGSTGWEQPQHF. CDR3 in DNA: TGCGCCAGCAGCGAGGGCTCGACGGGCTGGGAGCAGCCCCAGCATTTT.

The chain links TRBV19 to TRBJ1-1; no definite D call. Germline loops: CDR1 LNHDA, CDR2 SQIVND (reference sequence). V lost 3 bases, J lost 3 bases, and 5 bases lay in between. The CDR3 contains 12 residues. This CDR3 reads CASSIPYTEAFF. As DNA, the CDR3 is TGTGCCAGTAGTATCCCCTACACTGAAGCTTTCTTT.

The chain carries TRBV27 and TRBJ2-1; 9 bases fit TRBD2. The CDR3 has 17 residues. Germline loops: CDR1 MNHEY, CDR2 SMNVEV (reference sequence). Trimming removed 5 bases from V and 2 bases from J; junction bases left unmatched: 10. This CDR3 reads CASSLKGAGGPYNEQFF. The CDR3 bases are TGTGCCAGCAGTCTCAAGGGGGCGGGAGGGCCCTACAATGAGCAGTTCTTC.

This clone was counted once. This chain uses TRBV4-1 with TRBJ1-5, with 10 nucleotides matching TRBD1. In germline, CDR1 is MGHRA, CDR2 YSYEKL. V gave up 3 bases and J gave up 5 bases; unmatched junction bases: 7. The CDR3 is 16 amino acids. As DNA, the CDR3 is TGCGCCAGCAGCCAGCCAGGGACAGGGGTTGATCAGCCCCAGCATTTT. Translation gives CASSQPGTGVDQPQHF.

The chain uses TRBV27 and TRBJ2-7; TRBD1 agrees at 7 bases. The V gene's germline CDR1 is MNHEY and CDR2 SMNVEV (reference sequence). CDR3 length equals 16 residues. V lost 5 bases and J lost 2; bases outside the gene matches: 12. CDR3 in DNA: TGTGCCAGCAGTGTGAGCGAGGGGGCCCTCACCTACGAGCAGTACTTC. Protein product: CASSVSEGALTYEQYF.

V usage is TRBV19 and J usage is TRBJ2-7, with 11 bases aligning to TRBD2. Per germline, CDR1 LNHDA and CDR2 SQIVND (reference sequence). J gave up 2 bases and V 5 bases, and 5 bases lay outside the gene matches. This CDR3 comprises 15 residues. The CDR3 loop reads CASSDLAGGTYEQYF. The DNA of the CDR3 is TGTGCCAGTAGTGATCTAGCGGGAGGAACCTACGAGCAGTACTTC. The full variable domain, with the rest looked up from reference TRBV19 and TRBJ2-7, is DGGITQSPKYLFRKEGQNVTLSCEQNLNHDAMYWYRQDPGQGLRLIYYSQIVNDFQKGDIAEGYSVSREKKESFPLTVTSAQKNPTAFYLCASSDLAGGTYEQYFGPGTRLTVT.

CDR3 in amino acids: CASSLAGGVNNEQFF. In DNA form, the CDR3 reads TGTGCCAGCAGTTTAGCGGGGGGGGTAAACAATGAGCAGTTCTTC. This chain links TRBV27 with TRBJ2-1; 9 nucleotides agree with TRBD2. The J segment lost 5 bases and the V segment lost 2 bases, leaving 4 bases of the junction unmatched. CDR1 is MNHEY and CDR2 is SMNVEV in the germline V gene (reference sequence). This CDR3 region has 15 residues.